Presented here are 12 T cell receptor beta chains from one specimen sequenced in a study of T cells in Graves' hyperthyroidism and ophthalmopathy. RNA transcripts served as the template for amplifying TCR beta CDR3 regions. The HTBI set primed first-round TCR CDR3 RT-PCR. MiXCR was run by TCRdb on the multiplex PCR reads, yielding one entry per CDR3 protein. The table records about 180,000 distinct CDR3 sequences, about 9.4% of them present only once. Sequenced sample: blood. The receptors come from a woman under 30 with Graves' hyperthyroidism that later progressed to Graves' ophthalmopathy.

This clonotype turned up a few times. This chain connects TRBV3-1 to TRBJ2-2, with TRBD2 identical over 14 bases. Germline CDR1 LGHDT, CDR2 YNNKEL (reference sequence). Unmatched junction bases numbered 4, after V lost 4 bases and J lost 6 bases. The CDR3 totals 16 residues. The chain's CDR3 is CASSPQTSGRAGELFF. CDR3 in DNA: TGTGCCAGCAGCCCTCAGACTAGCGGGAGGGCCGGGGAGCTGTTTTTT. The complete variable domain, with remaining parts taken from reference TRBV3-1 and TRBJ2-2, reads DTAVSQTPKYLVTQMGNDKSIKCEQNLGHDTMYWYKQDSKKFLKIMFSYNNKELIINETVPNRFSPKSPDKAHLNLHINSLELGDSAVYFCASSPQTSGRAGELFFGEGSRLTVL.

Ten or more counts support this clonotype. The rearrangement links TRBV20-1 to TRBJ2-1, with 11 bases lining up with TRBD2. After removal of 5 bases from V and 0 bases from J, the junction contained 6 bases not matched to a gene. This CDR3 comprises 16 residues. From germline, CDR1 is DFQATT and CDR2 SNEGSKA (reference sequence). CDR3 protein: CSASKGLADSYNEQFF. DNA of the CDR3: TGCAGTGCTTCCAAGGGACTAGCGGACTCCTACAATGAGCAGTTCTTC.

This clonotype has at least ten counts. This sequence joins TRBV28 and TRBJ1-1; a weak D match, TRBD1 (6 bases). V was cut by 8 bases and J by 9 bases, with 13 bases left in between. CDR1 is MDHEN, CDR2 SYDVKM, per germline. The CDR3 length is 11 residues. The CDR3 loop is CASRRQAQAFF. As DNA, the CDR3 is TGTGCCAGCCGCAGACAGGCCCAAGCTTTCTTT.

This clonotype was observed many times. This chain uses TRBV13 with TRBJ1-2, with 9 bases matching TRBD1. Trimming at V came to 5 bases and at J to 2 bases, leaving 3 bases not matched to a gene. The germline V gene encodes CDR1 PRHDT and CDR2 FYEKMQ (reference sequence). This CDR3 is built from 14 residues. The CDR3 loop is CASSGGTGNYGYTF. The CDR3, as DNA: TGTGCCAGCAGCGGAGGGACAGGGAACTATGGCTACACCTTC.

This clonotype was picked up many times. J is TRBJ1-3 and V is TRBV20-1; no clear D gene. The germline gives CDR1 DFQATT, CDR2 SNEGSKA (reference sequence). V gave up 3 bases and J gave up 8 bases, with 8 bases separating them. The CDR3 loop spans 11 amino acids. CDR3 sequence: CSASFRDTIYF. In DNA, the CDR3 is TGCAGTGCTAGTTTCCGGGACACCATATATTTT.

This clonotype was counted many times. The rearrangement joins TRBV20-1 to TRBJ2-7, with D hard to call. V dropped 1 base and J dropped 0 bases, with 13 bases sitting between them. There are 15 residues in the CDR3. Germline lookup yields CDR1 DFQATT and CDR2 SNEGSKA (reference sequence). The CDR3 is CSARVIGSSSYEQYF. The CDR3, as DNA: TGCAGTGCTAGAGTTATAGGCTCAAGCTCCTACGAGCAGTACTTC.

This clonotype showed up just a few times. V and J are TRBV19 and TRBJ2-3; no firm D call. This CDR3 has 13 residues. Looked up from germline, CDR1 is LNHDA and CDR2 is SQIVND (reference sequence). Trimming removed 6 bases from V and 1 base from J, with 8 bases in between. CDR3 sequence: CASSGSGTDTQYF. For the CDR3, the DNA is TGTGCCAGTAGCGGCAGCGGCACAGATACGCAGTATTTT.

There are many counts of this clonotype. The chain combines TRBV7-9 with TRBJ1-1; 7 nucleotides align to TRBD1. This CDR3 spans 15 amino acids. Germline V gives CDR1 SEHNR, CDR2 FQNEAQ (reference sequence). Germline trimming cut 6 bases from V and 1 base from J; bases unmatched to any gene: 8. The CDR3 reads CASRPTGSPNTEAFF. The CDR3 bases are TGTGCCAGCAGACCGACAGGGAGCCCGAACACTGAAGCTTTCTTT.

Many counts were recorded for this clonotype. CDR3 bases: TGTGCCACCAGTGCCCCGGTGCCAGCGAACACCGGGGAGCTGTTTTTT. It yields the protein CATSAPVPANTGELFF. The rearrangement links TRBV24-1 to TRBJ2-2; D is undetermined. This CDR3 has 16 residues. The ends were cut back, 5 bases at V and 0 bases at J, with 12 bases in the middle. Germline V gives CDR1 KGHDR, CDR2 SFDVKD.

This clonotype has at least ten counts. CDR3 bases: TGTGCCAGCAGCTTAGATCAAGGGGCAGGAAACACCATATATTTT. Amino acid sequence: CASSLDQGAGNTIYF. The chain combines TRBV7-9 with TRBJ1-3; a possible D gene is TRBD1 (5 bases). CDR1 and CDR2 from the germline V gene are SEHNR and FQNEAQ (reference sequence). Trimming pared 1 base from V and 4 bases from J, leaving 11 bases between. The CDR3 runs to 15 residues.

The V gene is TRBV3-1, the J gene TRBJ2-2; tentatively, D is TRBD1 (6 bases). CDR1 is LGHDT and CDR2 is YNNKEL in the germline V gene (reference sequence). The CDR3 contains 17 residues. The V gene lost 2 bases and the J gene lost 8 bases, with 21 bases spanning the gap. CDR3 region: CASSQYGRAGQSGELFF. CDR3 nucleotide sequence: TGTGCCAGCAGCCAATATGGGCGGGCCGGACAGTCGGGGGAGCTGTTTTTT.

The chain employs TRBV7-8 and TRBJ2-1; 10 bases are shared with TRBD1. The CDR3 is 18 amino acids. V lost 0 bases, J lost 0 bases, and 5 bases stayed unmatched. Germline CDR1 reads SGHVS; CDR2 reads FQNEAQ. CDR3 residues: CASSLAPRQGASYNEQFF. The CDR3 DNA reads TGTGCCAGCAGCTTAGCCCCGCGACAGGGGGCCTCCTACAATGAGCAGTTCTTC.